These T cell receptor beta chains were read from a single sample in a study of vaccination effects on CD4 cells after COVID-19. Here immunoSEQ multiplex PCR was the method, and the copy in TCRdb shows in-frame clones only, minus some. The repertoire holds 20,000 to 30,000 clones, with 65% to 85% as singletons. These receptors' targets are unknown. The source material was CD4+ T cells from PBMCs cultured with HCoV-NL63 spike peptides, sampled before COVID-19 vaccination. The receptor source for this set is a human donor who had a prior SARS-CoV-2 infection. Each CDR3 is given with its conserved first and last residue. A D gene is named only where the DNA matches it firmly. Size is stated for part of the rows, as once, few or many counts, or as a class when the clone is expanded.

DNA,CDR3,J,size,D,V
TGTGCCAGCAGTCCTCCAGACATTGGAGGCTACACCTTC,CASSPPDIGGYTF,TRBJ1-2,.,.,TRBV6-6
TGTGCCTGGGTCCCTCCGGGACTAGCAACCGGGGAGCTGTTTTTT,CAWVPPGLATGELFF,TRBJ2-2,.,TRBD2,TRBV30
TGTGCCAGCAGTTCCGCGAATCAGCCCCAGCATTTT,CASSSANQPQHF,TRBJ1-5,.,.,TRBV6-5
.,CATSTSGLLAGELFF,TRBJ2-2,.,.,TRBV24-1
TGTGCCAGTAGTCAACAGTCCACCTACGCCGAGCAGTACTTC,CASSQQSTYAEQYF,TRBJ2-7,.,.,TRBV19
TGTGCCAGCAGCGTCCGGGACAGGGAAGGTAATTCACCCCTCCACTTT,CASSVRDREGNSPLHF,TRBJ1-6,.,TRBD1,TRBV9
TGTGCCAGCGCGGACAGGGGGCGGCCACCCCTCCACTTT,CASADRGRPPLHF,TRBJ1-6,.,TRBD1,TRBV7-9
TGCGCCAGCAGCTTGGCGTTGGGGTCCGAGCAGTACTTC,CASSLALGSEQYF,TRBJ2-7,.,.,TRBV5-1
TGTGCCAGCAGTTTTCATTCCAATGAGCAGTTCTTC,CASSFHSNEQFF,TRBJ2-1,few,.,TRBV28
TGTGCCAGCAGCGAACGGGAAGGGGTCACCGGGGAGCTGTTTTTT,CASSEREGVTGELFF,TRBJ2-2,.,.,TRBV5-5
TGCGCCAGCAGCTTAGGAGCTACAGGCACCGGGGAGCTGTTTTTT,CASSLGATGTGELFF,TRBJ2-2,medium-sized,.,TRBV5-1
TGTGCCAGCAGCTTGGGACAGGGGCGTTATCAGCCCCAGCATTTT,CASSLGQGRYQPQHF,TRBJ1-5,few,TRBD1,TRBV5-8
TGTGCCAGCAGCTTACAGCCGAACACTGAAGCTTTCTTT,CASSLQPNTEAFF,TRBJ1-1,.,.,TRBV7-2
TGTGCCAGCAGTCCGCAAACTCCGGGACAAGAAAGAGCCAAAAACATTCAGTACTTC,CASSPQTPGQERAKNIQYF,TRBJ2-4,.,.,TRBV6-2/TRBV6-3
TGTGCCAGCAGCGCTCCGGGACAGGGGACTGAGCAGTTCTTC,CASSAPGQGTEQFF,TRBJ2-1,.,TRBD1,TRBV7-3
TGTGCCAGCAGCTTAAGTTTCAACACTGGCTACACCTTC,CASSLSFNTGYTF,TRBJ1-2,.,.,TRBV7-9
TGTGCCAGCAGCCCAGGGCGGGGGGGCCTCAATGAGCAGTTCTTC,CASSPGRGGLNEQFF,TRBJ2-1,.,TRBD2,TRBV7-3
TGTGCCAGCAGCCAACGCGGGGCTAACACCGGGGAGCTGTTTTTT,CASSQRGANTGELFF,TRBJ2-2,.,.,TRBV3-1/TRBV3-2
TGTGCCAGCAGCCCCCGCCCGCGCACAGATACGCAGTATTTT,CASSPRPRTDTQYF,TRBJ2-3,.,.,TRBV9
TGTGCCAGTGGTGATCCCACTGATTACAGGGGTAATGCTGAAGCTTTCTTT,CASGDPTDYRGNAEAFF,TRBJ1-1,.,TRBD1,TRBV19
TGTGCCAGCAGCTCCGGACTAGCGACTTCCTACGAGCAGTACTTC,CASSSGLATSYEQYF,TRBJ2-7,once,TRBD2,TRBV7-2
TGTGCCAGCAGCTTAGAATGGACGCCCACAGATACGCAGTATTTT,CASSLEWTPTDTQYF,TRBJ2-3,.,.,TRBV11-3
TGTGCCAGCAGCCCTCTCTCTAGCGGCCCCCAAGAGACCCAGTACTTC,CASSPLSSGPQETQYF,TRBJ2-5,.,TRBD2,TRBV7-2
TGTGCCAGCAGCAAGCGGGAGTTGGATGAGCAGTACTTC,CASSKRELDEQYF,TRBJ2-7,.,TRBD2,TRBV3-1/TRBV3-2
TGTGCCAGCAGCCAAGTGGGCGTAACCGACAATGAGCAGTTCTTC,CASSQVGVTDNEQFF,TRBJ2-1,.,.,TRBV3-1/TRBV3-2
TGCGCCAGCACCTTCCGGGAGGGAAACTATGGCTACACCTTC,CASTFREGNYGYTF,TRBJ1-2,few,.,TRBV5-1
TGCAGCGTAGCAGGGGTGGACACCGGGGAGCTGTTTTTT,CSVAGVDTGELFF,TRBJ2-2,.,.,TRBV29-1
TGCAGTGCTAGTGGGGGCTGGGCGGGGTCTGGCACTGAAGCTTTCTTT,CSASGGWAGSGTEAFF,TRBJ1-1,.,.,TRBV20-1
TGTGCCAGCAGTTTGCATGGAGAGACCCAGTACTTC,CASSLHGETQYF,TRBJ2-5,.,.,TRBV12-3/TRBV12-4
TGTGCCAGCACGATCTCAGGGTCTGGAAACACCATATATTTT,CASTISGSGNTIYF,TRBJ1-3,.,.,TRBV18
TGTGCCAGCAGTGAACAGGCCGACAATCAGCCCCAGCATTTT,CASSEQADNQPQHF,TRBJ1-5,.,.,TRBV6-1
TGCGCCAGCAGCTTGCCGGGGGGGACCACCGGGGAGCTGTTTTTT,CASSLPGGTTGELFF,TRBJ2-2,.,TRBD2,TRBV5-1
TGTGCCAGCAGCTCTCAGGTCGATAATTCACCCCTCCACTTT,CASSSQVDNSPLHF,TRBJ1-6,few,.,TRBV9
TGTGCCAGCATTATAGCGGGTCTTCTCGGGGATACGCAGTATTTT,CASIIAGLLGDTQYF,TRBJ2-3,.,TRBD2,TRBV6-5
TGTGCCAGCAGCTTAGCGGGCGGCGCTGAAGCTTTCTTT,CASSLAGGAEAFF,TRBJ1-1,.,.,TRBV7-9
TGTGCCAGCAGCGACCTGACAGGGCCGGACACTGAAGCTTTCTTT,CASSDLTGPDTEAFF,TRBJ1-1,.,TRBD1,TRBV9
TGTGCCAGCAGTGAGCAGACAAAAGGGACGACACCCCTCCACTTT,CASSEQTKGTTPLHF,TRBJ1-6,medium-sized,.,TRBV6-1
TGTGCCAGCAGTTATACCGAGAACACTGAAGCTTTCTTT,CASSYTENTEAFF,TRBJ1-1,.,.,TRBV3-1/TRBV3-2